The source of this T cell receptor beta chain is a study of cytotoxic CD8 clonotypes in ibrutinib-treated CLL. Background on the study: Response samples were taken after a median roughly twelve months of treatment, range 6 to 36. Productive templates averaged 255,043 per sample, and productive rearrangements 90,000 to 100,000. Whole-study findings and limits: Upon ibrutinib response clonality rose, and upon progression it fell back toward baseline.

This CDR3 has 15 residues. The germline CDR1 and CDR2 sequences are SGHAT and FQNNGV. Trimming stripped 4 bases from V and 3 bases from J, with 10 bases between. Assay used: immunoSEQ multiplex PCR; TCRdb lists only in-frame clones, some missing. The data contain about 130,000 clones, roughly 83% of them singletons. As for this clone: Its antigen is currently unknown.

The rearrangement uses TRBV11-2 and TRBJ2-6; D perhaps matches TRBD2 (5 bases). The sequence derives from a human donor with chronic lymphocytic leukemia. Here the sequenced sample was PBMCs, taken after 12 months of ibrutinib treatment. This chain's CDR3 is CASSSGILGANVLTF. CDR3 sequence (DNA): TGTGCCAGCAGCTCGGGGATCCTTGGGGCCAACGTCCTGACTTTC.